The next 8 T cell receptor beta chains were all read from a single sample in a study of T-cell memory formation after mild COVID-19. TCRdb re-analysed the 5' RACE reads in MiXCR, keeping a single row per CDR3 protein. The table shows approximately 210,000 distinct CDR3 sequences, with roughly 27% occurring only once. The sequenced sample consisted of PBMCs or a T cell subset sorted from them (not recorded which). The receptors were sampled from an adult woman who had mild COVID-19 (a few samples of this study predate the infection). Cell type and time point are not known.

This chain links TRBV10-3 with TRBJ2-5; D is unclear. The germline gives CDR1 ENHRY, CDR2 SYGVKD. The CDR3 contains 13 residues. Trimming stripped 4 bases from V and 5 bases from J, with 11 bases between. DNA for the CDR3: TGTGCCATCAGTGCCGGAGCCGCGGAGACCCAGTACTTC. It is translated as CAISAGAAETQYF.

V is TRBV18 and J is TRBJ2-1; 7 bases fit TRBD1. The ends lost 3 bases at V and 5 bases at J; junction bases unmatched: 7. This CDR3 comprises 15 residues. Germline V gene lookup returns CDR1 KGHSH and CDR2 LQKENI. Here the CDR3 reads CASSPTRDRDNEQFF. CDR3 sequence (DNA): TGTGCCAGCTCACCGACCCGGGACAGAGACAATGAGCAGTTCTTC. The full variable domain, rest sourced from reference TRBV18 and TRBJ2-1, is NAGVMQNPRHLVRRRGQEARLRCSPMKGHSHVYWYRQLPEEGLKFMVYLQKENIIDESGMPKERFSAEFPKEGPSILRIQQVVRGDSAAYFCASSPTRDRDNEQFFGPGTRLTVL.

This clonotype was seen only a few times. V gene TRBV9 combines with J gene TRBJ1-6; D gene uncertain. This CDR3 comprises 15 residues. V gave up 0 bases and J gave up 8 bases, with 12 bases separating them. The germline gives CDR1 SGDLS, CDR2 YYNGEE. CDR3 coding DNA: TGTGCCAGCAGCGTAGGGGGTACGGGCGATTCACCCCTCCACTTT. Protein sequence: CASSVGGTGDSPLHF.

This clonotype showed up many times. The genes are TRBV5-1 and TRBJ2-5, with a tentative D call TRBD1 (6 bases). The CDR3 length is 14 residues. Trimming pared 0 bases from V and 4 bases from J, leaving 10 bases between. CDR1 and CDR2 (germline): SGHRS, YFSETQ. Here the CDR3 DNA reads TGCGCCAGCAGCTTGGACAGGGAAGGAGAGACCCAGTACTTC. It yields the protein CASSLDREGETQYF.

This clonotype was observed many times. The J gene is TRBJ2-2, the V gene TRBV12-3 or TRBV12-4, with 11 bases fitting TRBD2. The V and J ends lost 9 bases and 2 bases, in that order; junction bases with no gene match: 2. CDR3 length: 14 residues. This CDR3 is CASLAGGNTGELFF. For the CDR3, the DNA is TGTGCCAGTCTAGCGGGAGGCAACACCGGGGAGCTGTTTTTT.

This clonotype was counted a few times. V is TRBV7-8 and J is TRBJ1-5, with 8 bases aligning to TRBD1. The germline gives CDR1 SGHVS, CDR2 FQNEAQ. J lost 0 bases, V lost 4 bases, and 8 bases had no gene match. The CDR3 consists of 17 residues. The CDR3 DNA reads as TGTGCCAGCAGCTCGGACAGGGTAGCGAGTAGCAATCAGCCCCAGCATTTT. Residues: CASSSDRVASSNQPQHF.

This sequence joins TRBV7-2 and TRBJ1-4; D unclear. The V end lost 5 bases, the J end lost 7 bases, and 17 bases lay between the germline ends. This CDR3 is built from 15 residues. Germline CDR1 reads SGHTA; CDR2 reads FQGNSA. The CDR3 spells CASSPRPGASEKLFF. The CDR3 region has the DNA TGTGCCAGCAGCCCAAGACCCGGTGCTAGTGAAAAACTGTTTTTT.

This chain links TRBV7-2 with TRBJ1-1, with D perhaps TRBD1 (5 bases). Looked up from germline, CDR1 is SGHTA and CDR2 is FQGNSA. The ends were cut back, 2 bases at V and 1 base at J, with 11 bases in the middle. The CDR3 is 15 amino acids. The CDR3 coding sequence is TGTGCCAGCAGCTTAATGGGGGGGAGGAACACTGAAGCTTTCTTT. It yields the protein CASSLMGGRNTEAFF.